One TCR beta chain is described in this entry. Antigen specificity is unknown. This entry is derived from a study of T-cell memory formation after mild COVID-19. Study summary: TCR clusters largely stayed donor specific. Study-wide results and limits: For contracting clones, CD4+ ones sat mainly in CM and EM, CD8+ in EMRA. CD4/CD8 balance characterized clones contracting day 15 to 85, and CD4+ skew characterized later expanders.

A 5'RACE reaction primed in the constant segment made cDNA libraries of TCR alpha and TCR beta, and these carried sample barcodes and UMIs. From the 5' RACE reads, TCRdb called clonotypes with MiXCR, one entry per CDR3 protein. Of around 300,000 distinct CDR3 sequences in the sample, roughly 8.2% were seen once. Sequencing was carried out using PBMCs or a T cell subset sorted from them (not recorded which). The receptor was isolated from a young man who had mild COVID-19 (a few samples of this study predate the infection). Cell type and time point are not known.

Here the CDR3 DNA reads TGTGCCAGCACCCGCCGGGGACTACCGAACACCGGGGAGCTGTTTTTT. Protein: CASTRRGLPNTGELFF. V gene TRBV6-5 combines with J gene TRBJ2-2, with TRBD2 matching 7 bases. Germline loops: CDR1 MNHEY, CDR2 SVGAGI. This CDR3 comprises 16 residues. The trim removed 7 bases at V and 0 bases at J, leaving 8 bases unmatched.